The 22 T cell receptor beta chains given below trace back to one sample, sequenced in a study of spatial heterogeneity in lung cancer. Described time point: sample taken at primary tumor resection. No antigen has been identified for these receptors. One entry per CDR3 protein results from TCRdb running MiXCR on the 5' RACE reads. The sample carries 9,000 to 10,000 distinct CDR3 sequences, around 6.3% recorded once. General study findings and limits: Tumors with more nonsynonymous mutations had more expanded intratumoral alpha and beta TCRs.

Here the sequenced sample was lung tumor tissue, taken at surgery. These TCRs come from a female donor with early-stage non-small cell lung cancer.

The V call is TRBV28, the J call TRBJ1-2; tentative D call: TRBD1 (5 bases). V was clipped by 10 bases and J by 4 bases, with 13 bases between them. The CDR3 length is 12 residues. CDR1 MDHEN and CDR2 SYDVKM come from the germline V gene. For the CDR3, the DNA is TGTGCCACCCACGAGGGGATCTATGGCTACACCTTC. It specifies CATHEGIYGYTF.

The chain has TRBV28 and TRBJ1-5; D is uncertain. Germline CDR1 and CDR2: MDHEN and SYDVKM. V shed 6 bases and J shed 7 bases, with 10 bases lying between them. CDR3 length: 12 residues. The CDR3 loop is CASRLAPQPQHF. DNA of the CDR3: TGTGCCAGCAGACTCGCACCCCAGCCCCAGCATTTT.

This clonotype was detected many times. An end of the junction differs from the germline gene, which may be a read error. CDR3 amino acids: CASSFLDTLNF. CDR3 nucleotide sequence: TGTGCCAGCAGTTTCCTGGACACGTTAAACTTC. The chain employs TRBV28 and TRBJ2-7; possibly TRBD1 for D (5 bases). This CDR3 contains 11 residues. Germline V gene sequence: CDR1 MDHEN, CDR2 SYDVKM.

This clonotype was counted ten times or more. This sequence joins TRBV7-9 and TRBJ1-1; the D is unclear. This CDR3 is built from 12 residues. Trimming removed 5 bases from V and 6 bases from J, with 10 bases in between. Germline CDR1 is SEHNR and CDR2 is FQNEAQ (reference sequence). The CDR3 sequence: CASSPDRAEAFF. The CDR3 region has the DNA TGTGCCAGCAGCCCCGACCGGGCTGAAGCTTTCTTT.

The rearrangement joins TRBV7-6 to TRBJ2-5; D is ambiguous. The CDR3 extends over 12 amino acids. The germline V and J ends were trimmed by 3 bases and 2 bases, with 4 bases remaining between them. Germline CDR1 is SGHVS and CDR2 is FNYEAQ. The CDR3: CASSFRQETQYF. The CDR3 DNA is TGTGCCAGCAGCTTCCGTCAAGAGACCCAGTACTTC.

The rearrangement joins TRBV7-2 to TRBJ2-1, with 13 bases fitting TRBD2. Unmatched junction bases numbered 8, after V lost 5 bases and J lost 10 bases. The germline V gene encodes CDR1 SGHTA and CDR2 FQGNSA. This CDR3 comprises 15 residues. The CDR3 DNA reads as TGTGCCAGCAGCGTCGGGACTAGCGGGACCGCGGAGCAGTTCTTC. Protein: CASSVGTSGTAEQFF.

This chain connects TRBV5-5 to TRBJ2-7; weak D call: TRBD1 (6 bases). With 3 bases removed from V and 2 bases from J, the gap between germline ends came to 15 bases. The germline gives CDR1 SGHKS, CDR2 YYEKEE (reference sequence). CDR3 length: 15 amino acids. CDR3 DNA sequence: TGTGCCAGCAGCTGGGGGAACACAGGGACCTACGAGCAGTACTTC. Encoded protein: CASSWGNTGTYEQYF.

CDR3 amino acids: CASSETSGESETQYF. The CDR3, as DNA: TGCGCCAGCAGTGAAACTAGCGGGGAGAGCGAGACCCAGTACTTC. This chain uses TRBV10-2 with TRBJ2-5, with 10 bases matching TRBD2. There are 15 residues in the CDR3. The V gene end was trimmed by 3 bases and the J gene end by 5 bases; junction bases not matched to a gene: 6. From germline, CDR1 is WSHSY and CDR2 SAAADI.

The chain employs TRBV28 and TRBJ2-6; perhaps TRBD1 as D (6 bases). CDR1 is MDHEN, CDR2 SYDVKM, per germline. Trimming cost V 6 bases and J 0 bases, with 18 bases left between them. The CDR3 runs to 18 residues. Here the CDR3 DNA reads TGTGCCAGCAGCGTAGGTCGGACAGAGTACTCTGGGGCCAACGTCCTGACTTTC. Its protein is CASSVGRTEYSGANVLTF. The full variable domain, its missing parts supplied by reference TRBV28 and TRBJ2-6, is DVKVTQSSRYLVKRTGEKVFLECVQDMDHENMFWYRQDPGLGLRLIYFSYDVKMKEKGDIPEGYSVSREKKERFSLILESASTNQTSMYLCASSVGRTEYSGANVLTFGAGSRLTVL.

DNA for the CDR3: TGTGCCAGCAGCCAAGATCCGGAGGGATTCGACACTGAAGCTTTCTTT. Translating it yields CASSQDPEGFDTEAFF. The gene calls are TRBV4-2 and TRBJ1-1, with no clear D. CDR3 length equals 16 residues. The germline V gene has CDR1 LGHNA and CDR2 YNFKEQ. V was trimmed by 0 bases and J by 3 bases, leaving 14 bases between them.

The sample holds many counts of this clonotype. J is TRBJ1-2 and V is TRBV28; 12 bases map to TRBD1. Germline V CDR1 and CDR2: MDHEN, SYDVKM. The CDR3 is made up of 16 amino acids. The V segment lost 7 bases and the J segment 8 bases; nucleotides outside the gene matches: 14. The CDR3 reads CASNPPLGQGAHGYTF. The CDR3, as DNA: TGTGCCAGCAATCCACCCCTGGGACAGGGGGCGCACGGCTACACCTTC.

This clonotype was observed many times. This chain joins TRBV18 and TRBJ1-2, with a possible D match to TRBD1 (6 bases). The germline V gene has CDR1 KGHSH and CDR2 LQKENI. V was shortened by 3 bases and J by 3 bases, with 8 bases between the two germline ends. CDR3 size: 13 residues. The CDR3 nucleotides are TGTGCCAGCTCACCGGGGGCGTACTATGGCTACACCTTC. The encoded protein is CASSPGAYYGYTF.

This clonotype appeared many times. This chain connects TRBV20-1 to TRBJ2-3, with 10 bases that match TRBD2. This CDR3 has 15 amino acids. V was clipped by 2 bases and J by 4 bases; unmatched bases: 6. Germline loops: CDR1 DFQATT, CDR2 SNEGSKA (reference sequence). The CDR3 DNA sequence: TGCAGTGCTAGACAAGCGGGGGGGCCCGCAGATACGCAGTATTTT. It yields the protein CSARQAGGPADTQYF.

This clonotype occurred once. The rearrangement links TRBV28 to TRBJ2-7, with D unresolved. V dropped 2 bases and J dropped 0 bases, with 11 bases sitting between them. In germline, CDR1 is MDHEN, CDR2 SYDVKM. The CDR3 is 15 residues long. CDR3 residues: CASSLGGITSYEQYF. The CDR3 bases are TGTGCCAGCAGTTTAGGTGGTATAACCTCCTACGAGCAGTACTTC. Full variable domain (remainder filled in from reference TRBV28 and TRBJ2-7): DVKVTQSSRYLVKRTGEKVFLECVQDMDHENMFWYRQDPGLGLRLIYFSYDVKMKEKGDIPEGYSVSREKKERFSLILESASTNQTSMYLCASSLGGITSYEQYFGPGTRLTVT.

In its sample, this clonotype was seen many times. The chain uses TRBV28 and TRBJ2-1, with TRBD2 as a possible D gene (5 bases). V lost 3 bases, J lost 4 bases, and 13 bases lay in between. The CDR3 has 15 amino acids. The germline V gene encodes CDR1 MDHEN and CDR2 SYDVKM. CDR3 sequence (DNA): TGTGCCAGCAGTTTTTTCGCGGGTACTTACAATGAGCAGTTCTTC. Protein sequence: CASSFFAGTYNEQFF.

At least ten counts were recorded for this clonotype. The rearrangement uses TRBV7-8 and TRBJ2-7, with 15 positions matching TRBD2. The V gene end was trimmed by 4 bases and the J gene end by 2 bases; junction bases not matched to a gene: 9. The CDR3 is 18 amino acids. Germline V gives CDR1 SGHVS, CDR2 FQNEAQ. The CDR3 loop reads CASSSGGLAGGFAYEQYF. Here the CDR3 DNA reads TGTGCCAGCAGCTCAGGGGGACTAGCGGGAGGATTTGCCTACGAGCAGTACTTC.

This clonotype is termed large. The chain couples TRBV6-6 to TRBJ2-3; a possible D gene is TRBD2 (5 bases). Germline CDR1 and CDR2: MNHNY and SVGAGI (reference sequence). The CDR3 length is 14 residues. The germline V and J ends were trimmed by 7 bases and 1 base, with 12 bases remaining between them. DNA of the CDR3: TGTGCCAGCACCCTAGCCCTGGGCACAGATACGCAGTATTTT. It specifies CASTLALGTDTQYF.

By its share, this clonotype is medium-sized (0.01 to 0.1%). This rearrangement joins TRBV5-1 to TRBJ2-2; D may be TRBD1 (5 bases). V lost 0 bases, J lost 0 bases, and 6 bases lay in between. Germline CDR1 reads SGHRS; CDR2 reads YFSETQ. This CDR3 comprises 15 residues. This chain's CDR3 is CASSLVGANTGELFF. The CDR3 nucleotides read TGCGCCAGCAGCTTGGTAGGGGCGAACACCGGGGAGCTGTTTTTT.

This clonotype is judged medium-sized. The chain couples TRBV7-2 to TRBJ2-1, with D unclear. Germline CDR1 and CDR2: SGHTA and FQGNSA. The CDR3 contains 17 residues. Trimming left V 5 bases short and J 0 bases short, with 17 bases between. CDR3 in amino acids: CASSPRVTPSSYNEQFF. The DNA of the CDR3 is TGTGCCAGCAGCCCAAGGGTAACGCCTAGCTCCTACAATGAGCAGTTCTTC.

Ten or more counts support this clonotype. The rearrangement joins TRBV6-1 to TRBJ1-1, with TRBD1 identical over 9 bases. V lost 5 bases, J lost 2 bases, and 9 bases stayed unmatched. The CDR3 runs to 16 residues. CDR1 is MNHNS, CDR2 SASEGT, per germline. This chain's CDR3 is CASSSTDRGYNTEAFF. The CDR3 coding sequence is TGTGCCAGCAGTAGTACTGACAGGGGGTATAACACTGAAGCTTTCTTT.

The V call is TRBV3-1, the J call TRBJ2-3; 9 nucleotides line up with TRBD2. V lost 4 bases, J lost 4 bases, and 9 bases stayed unmatched. The CDR3 consists of 16 residues. Germline V gives CDR1 LGHDT, CDR2 YNNKEL (reference sequence). CDR3 in amino acids: CASSLGVAGVADTQYF. The CDR3 DNA sequence: TGTGCCAGCAGCCTAGGTGTAGCGGGAGTTGCAGATACGCAGTATTTT.

This chain links TRBV6-5 with TRBJ1-6; unclear D gene. The CDR3 consists of 14 residues. Trimming cost V 4 bases and J 10 bases, with 14 bases left between them. Germline V gene data show CDR1 as MNHEY and CDR2 as SVGAGI. The CDR3 coding sequence is TGTGCCAGCAGTTCGGTCGGGGAAGGGTCACCCCTCCACTTT. Translating it yields CASSSVGEGSPLHF.